Below, 14 T cell receptor beta chains from the same sample are listed, as sequenced in a study of CD8 T cells in ankylosing spondylitis. Each CDR3 protein is one row after TCRdb ran MiXCR on the 5' RACE reads. The table has a few hundred thousand distinct CDR3 sequences, 10% to 13% seen once. Sequencing was performed on blood, either unsorted or a sorted T cell fraction (not recorded which). These receptors all come from a male donor with ankylosing spondylitis or in good health (not recorded which).

The chain combines TRBV12-3 or TRBV12-4 with TRBJ2-7, with D unclear. Trimming left V 1 base short and J 3 bases short, with 13 bases between. The CDR3 has 15 amino acids. The DNA of the CDR3 is TGTGCCAGCAGTTTAGGCCCAGCCTTCTACTACGAGCAGTACTTC. Its protein is CASSLGPAFYYEQYF.

This clonotype was observed many times. V gene TRBV6-5 combines with J gene TRBJ2-1; 11 positions agree with TRBD1. Germline V gene lookup returns CDR1 MNHEY and CDR2 SVGAGI. CDR3 length equals 16 residues. The V gene end was trimmed by 2 bases and the J gene end by 3 bases; junction bases not matched to a gene: 3. For the CDR3, the DNA is TGTGCCAGCAGTTACCGAGGGACAGGGGGCTACAATGAGCAGTTCTTC. It codes for CASSYRGTGGYNEQFF.

The genes are TRBV28 and TRBJ2-7, with D maybe TRBD2 (5 bases). Germline V gene data show CDR1 as MDHEN and CDR2 as SYDVKM. CDR3 length equals 14 residues. The V gene lost 7 bases and the J gene lost 7 bases, with 20 bases spanning the gap. In DNA, the CDR3 is TGTGCCAGCACCTCTCCAGTTGGGGAGAGGGAGCAGTACTTC. Its translation is CASTSPVGEREQYF.

Concerning this clonotype itself: Germline and junction disagree at one end, which may indicate a read error. The rearrangement links TRBV5-8 to TRBJ2-2; D is perhaps TRBD1 (6 bases). CDR3 length: 15 residues. From germline, CDR1 is SGHTS and CDR2 YDEGEE. CDR3 in DNA: TGTGCCAGCAGCTTGGAACAGGGTCCCACCGGGGAACTGTTTTTT. Protein: CASSLEQGPTGELFF.

A few counts support this clonotype. V usage is TRBV20-1 and J usage is TRBJ1-5; 9 bases agree with TRBD1. The CDR3 length is 14 residues. J gave up 9 bases and V 4 bases, and 10 bases lay outside the gene matches. Looked up from germline, CDR1 is DFQATT and CDR2 is SNEGSKA (reference sequence). The chain's CDR3 is CSATRTGAEGPQHF. The CDR3 bases are TGCAGTGCTACCCGGACAGGGGCGGAAGGGCCCCAGCATTTT.

The chain couples TRBV28 to TRBJ2-3, with 9 bases fitting TRBD2. The germline CDR1 and CDR2 sequences are MDHEN and SYDVKM. The CDR3 is made up of 17 amino acids. The junction had 5 bases not matched to a gene; V was cut back by 1 base and J by 0 bases. The CDR3: CASSLYQAGGSTDTQYF. The CDR3 region has the DNA TGTGCCAGCAGTTTATACCAAGCGGGGGGAAGCACAGATACGCAGTATTTT.

Many counts were recorded for this clonotype. J is TRBJ2-7 and V is TRBV20-1, with unresolved D. The V end lost 3 bases, the J end lost 2 bases, and 11 bases lay between the germline ends. The CDR3 sequence is 13 residues long. Germline V lookup: CDR1 DFQATT, CDR2 SNEGSKA (reference sequence). CDR3 DNA: TGCAGTGCTAGTGCCCAGGTCACCTACGAGCAGTACTTC. Its translation is CSASAQVTYEQYF.

This clonotype has only a few counts. The CDR3 protein is CASSLETGVVEQYF. CDR3 DNA: TGCGCCAGCAGCCTAGAGACAGGGGTTGTCGAGCAGTACTTC. The chain is built from TRBV5-1 and TRBJ2-7; TRBD1 matches 8 bases. The CDR3 totals 14 residues. Trimming took 4 bases from V and 6 from J; bases not matched to a gene: 9. Per the germline V gene, CDR1 is SGHRS and CDR2 is YFSETQ.

This clonotype was recorded at least ten times. The rearrangement links TRBV12-3 or TRBV12-4 to TRBJ2-3; tentatively, D is TRBD1 (6 bases). Trimming cost V 5 bases and J 2 bases, with 14 bases left between them. The CDR3 runs 15 residues. The CDR3: CASSTLRDTTDTQYF. CDR3 coding DNA: TGTGCCAGCAGTACTCTCAGGGACACCACAGATACGCAGTATTTT.

In its sample, this clonotype was seen a few times. The rearrangement joins TRBV20-1 to TRBJ1-1; perhaps TRBD1 as D (5 bases). Germline V gives CDR1 DFQATT, CDR2 SNEGSKA (reference sequence). The CDR3 sequence is 16 residues long. Trimming took 0 bases from V and 6 from J, leaving 20 bases between them. Here the CDR3 reads CSARDSGTAVNAEAFF. DNA of the CDR3: TGCAGTGCTAGAGATAGCGGGACCGCTGTAAACGCTGAAGCTTTCTTT.

This clonotype came up many times. This CDR3 reads CASSLGQITDTQYF. The DNA of the CDR3 is TGTGCCAGCAGCCTCGGACAGATCACAGATACGCAGTATTTT. The genes are TRBV28 and TRBJ2-3; maybe TRBD1 (6 bases). CDR1 and CDR2 (germline): MDHEN, SYDVKM. This CDR3 has 14 amino acids. V lost 6 bases to trimming and J lost 2 bases, with 12 bases between them.

This clonotype showed up many times. The chain couples TRBV6-5 to TRBJ1-3, with 8 bases aligning to TRBD1. V was clipped by 4 bases and J by 0 bases; unmatched bases: 5. Looked up from germline, CDR1 is MNHEY and CDR2 is SVGAGI. The CDR3 runs to 16 residues. This CDR3 is CASSSHTGGSGNTIYF. The CDR3 coding sequence is TGTGCCAGCAGTTCCCATACAGGGGGCTCTGGAAACACCATATATTTT.

This clonotype occurred many times. The chain joins TRBV4-1 to TRBJ2-4; D gene ambiguous. The V end was cut by 4 bases, the J end by 0 bases, with 10 bases between. The V gene's germline CDR1 is MGHRA and CDR2 YSYEKL. The CDR3 has 15 residues. Written as DNA, the CDR3 is TGCGCCAGCAGCCTTCTCAATCTAGCCAAAAACATTCAGTACTTC. Translated: CASSLLNLAKNIQYF.

This clonotype was observed many times. This chain links TRBV20-1 with TRBJ2-1, with no clear D. This CDR3 has 16 amino acids. CDR1 DFQATT and CDR2 SNEGSKA come from the germline V gene (reference sequence). Trimming removed 4 bases at V and 6 bases at J, with 22 bases between. The CDR3 sequence: CSAINFQAPLRNEQFF. The CDR3 nucleotides are TGCAGTGCTATAAATTTTCAGGCTCCCTTACGCAATGAGCAGTTCTTC.